This T cell receptor beta chain was recorded in a study of T-cell memory formation after mild COVID-19. Study-wide results and limits: Clones contracting across day 15 to 85 had a balanced CD4/CD8 profile; later expanding clones leaned CD4+.

This CDR3 contains 15 residues. CDR1 and CDR2 from the germline V gene are SGDLS and YYNGEE. V trimming: 0 bases; J trimming: 9 bases; junction bases outside the gene matches: 5. TCRdb ran MiXCR on the 5' RACE reads and lists one entry per CDR3 protein. The sample has 300,000 to 400,000 distinct CDR3 sequences; over 20% are singletons. A word on this clonotype: Antigen: not known.

The chain carries TRBV9 and TRBJ1-6; 8 bases line up with TRBD1. The origin of this receptor is an adult woman who had mild COVID-19 (a few samples of this study predate the infection). Cell type and time point are not known. The sample was PBMCs or a T cell subset sorted from them (not recorded which). In DNA form, the CDR3 reads TGTGCCAGCAGCGTAGTAGGACAGGGCAGTTCACCCCTCCACTTT. The encoded protein is CASSVVGQGSSPLHF.